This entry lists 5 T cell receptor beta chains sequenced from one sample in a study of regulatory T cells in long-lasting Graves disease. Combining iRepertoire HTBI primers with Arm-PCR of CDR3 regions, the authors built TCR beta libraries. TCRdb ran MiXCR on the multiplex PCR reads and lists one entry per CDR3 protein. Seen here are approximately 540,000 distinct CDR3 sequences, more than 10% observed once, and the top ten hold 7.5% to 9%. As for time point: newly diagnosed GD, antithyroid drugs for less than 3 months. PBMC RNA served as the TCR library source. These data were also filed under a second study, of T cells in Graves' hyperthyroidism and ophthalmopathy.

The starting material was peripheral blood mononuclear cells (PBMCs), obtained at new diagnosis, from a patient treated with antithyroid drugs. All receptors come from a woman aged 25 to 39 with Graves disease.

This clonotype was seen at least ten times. The DNA of the CDR3 is TGTGCCAGCAGTTTACTGGACGGGCGCACAGATACGCAGTATTTT. Encoded protein: CASSLLDGRTDTQYF. The gene calls are TRBV28 and TRBJ2-3, with no clear D. From germline, CDR1 is MDHEN and CDR2 SYDVKM. The CDR3 covers 15 residues. With 2 bases removed from V and 1 base from J, the gap between germline ends came to 10 bases.

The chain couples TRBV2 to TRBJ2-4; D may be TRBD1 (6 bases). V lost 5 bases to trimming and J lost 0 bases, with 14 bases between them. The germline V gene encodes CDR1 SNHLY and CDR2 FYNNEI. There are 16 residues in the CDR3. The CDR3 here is CASSPGQTLAKNIQYF. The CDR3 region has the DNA TGTGCCAGCAGTCCGGGACAAACGCTAGCCAAAAACATTCAGTACTTC. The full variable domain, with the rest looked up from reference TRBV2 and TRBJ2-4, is EPEVTQTPSHQVTQMGQEVILRCVPISNHLYFYWYRQILGQKVEFLVSFYNNEISEKSEIFDDQFSVERPDGSNFTLKIRSTKLEDSAMYFCASSPGQTLAKNIQYFGAGTRLSVL.

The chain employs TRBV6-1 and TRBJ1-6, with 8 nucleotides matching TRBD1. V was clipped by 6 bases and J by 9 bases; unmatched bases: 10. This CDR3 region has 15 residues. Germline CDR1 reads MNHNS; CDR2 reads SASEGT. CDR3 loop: CASRPGQGTSSPLHF. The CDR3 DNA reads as TGTGCCAGCAGACCCGGACAGGGAACGAGTTCACCCCTCCACTTT.

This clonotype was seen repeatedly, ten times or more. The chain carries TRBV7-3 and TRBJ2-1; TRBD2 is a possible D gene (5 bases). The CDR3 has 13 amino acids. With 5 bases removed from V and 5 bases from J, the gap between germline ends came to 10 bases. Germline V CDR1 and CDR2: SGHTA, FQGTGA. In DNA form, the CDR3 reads TGTGCCAGCAGCCGGGGTCGAGACAATGAGCAGTTCTTC. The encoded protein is CASSRGRDNEQFF. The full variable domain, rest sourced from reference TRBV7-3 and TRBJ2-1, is GAGVSQTPSNKVTEKGKYVELRCDPISGHTALYWYRQSLGQGPEFLIYFQGTGAADDSGLPNDRFFAVRPEGSVSTLKIQRTERGDSAVYLCASSRGRDNEQFFGPGTRLTVL.

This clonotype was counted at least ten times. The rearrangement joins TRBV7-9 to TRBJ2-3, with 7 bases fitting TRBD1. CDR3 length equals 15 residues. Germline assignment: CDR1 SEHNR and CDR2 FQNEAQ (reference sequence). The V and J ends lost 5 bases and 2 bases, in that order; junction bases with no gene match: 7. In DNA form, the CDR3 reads TGTGCCAGCAGCACAGGGGATTCTTACACAGATACGCAGTATTTT. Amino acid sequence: CASSTGDSYTDTQYF. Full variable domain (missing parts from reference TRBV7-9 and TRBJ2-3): DTGVSQNPRHKITKRGQNVTFRCDPISEHNRLYWYRQTLGQGPEFLTYFQNEAQLEKSRLLSDRFSAERPKGSFSTLEIQRTEQGDSAMYLCASSTGDSYTDTQYFGPGTRLTVL.